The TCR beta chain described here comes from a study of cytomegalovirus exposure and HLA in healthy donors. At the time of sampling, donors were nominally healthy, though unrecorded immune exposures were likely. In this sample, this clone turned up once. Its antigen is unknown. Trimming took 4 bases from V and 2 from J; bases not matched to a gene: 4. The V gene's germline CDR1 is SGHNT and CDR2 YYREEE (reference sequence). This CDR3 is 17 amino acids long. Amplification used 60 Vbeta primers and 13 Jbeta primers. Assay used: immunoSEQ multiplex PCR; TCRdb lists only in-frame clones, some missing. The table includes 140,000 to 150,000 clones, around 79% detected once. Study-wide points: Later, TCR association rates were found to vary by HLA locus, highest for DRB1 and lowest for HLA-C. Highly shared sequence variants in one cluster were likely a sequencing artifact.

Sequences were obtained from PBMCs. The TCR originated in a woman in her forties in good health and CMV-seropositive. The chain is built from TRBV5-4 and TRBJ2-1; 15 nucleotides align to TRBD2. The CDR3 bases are TGTGCCAGCAGCCCCGGACTAGCGGGGGGGACCTACAATGAGCAGTTCTTC. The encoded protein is CASSPGLAGGTYNEQFF.